This TCR beta chain was obtained from a study of post-analysis software for immune sequencing data (dated by TCRdb to the mid-2010s). About the investigation overall: Relapsing-remitting, secondary progressive and progressive-relapsing multiple sclerosis were recorded as disease courses, and subtype annotation was lacking for some patients. The patient repertoires were compared against 10 to 12 previously published healthy control repertoires obtained from donors aged 6 to 25 years. A subset of samples was prepared in parallel using single-end sample barcoding, then pooled and co-amplified after Illumina adapter ligation. What the authors observed across the whole study: Significantly lower normalized Chao1 diversity was found in multiple sclerosis patients than in controls, suggesting substantial peripheral T-cell clonal expansion. The control group was slightly older than the multiple sclerosis patient group. Significantly higher frequencies in patients than in controls were found for about five TRBV segments, including TRBV5-6, TRBV5-1 and TRBV20-1. Direct clustering with F measure showed strong co-clustering of samples prepared in the same batch, prompting a batch-effect correction.

To demonstrate the VDJtools post-analysis software, TCR beta repertoires were profiled from the peripheral blood of roughly 14 young patients with multiple sclerosis. The multiple sclerosis patients were children and adolescents ranging in age from about 6 to 17 years. Reading the germline V gene (reference sequence) gives CDR1 GTSNPN and CDR2 SVGIG. The CDR3 runs 12 residues from the cysteine to the phenylalanine. The retained sequence is limited to the CDR3, 36 bases, with the frame set at the first base. V trim: 4 bases; J trim: 14 bases; unmatched bases: 10. This clonotype was counted between two and nine times. The clone's antigen remains unknown. No base quality information exists; no much larger clone differs at one position. Library method: PCR. The run used an Illumina HiSeq 2500. Unique molecular identifiers were incorporated into TCR beta cDNA libraries to reduce PCR and sequencing biases. Roughly 500,000 cDNA molecules were obtained per 1 to 10 million input T cells, so each molecule approximated one T cell. The patient libraries were prepared and sequenced with the same protocol used for the earlier healthy control dataset. Samples belonging to the same batch were prepared together, multiplexed and sequenced on a shared HiSeq lane. As for the original processing: Raw barcoded reads were processed with MIGEC, discarding single-read molecular identifier groups before consensus assembly and CDR3 extraction. Clonotype tables were post-analysed with VDJtools, normalizing diversity by down-sampling all datasets to the smallest sample size. In repertoire overlap clustering, CDR3 amino acid sequences, but not nucleotide sequences, were matched to correct batch-related cross-sample contamination. In TCRdb, the public reads were trimmed at Q25 with fastp and aligned with MiXCR, with productive beta chains retained. Rows matching on CDR3 protein sequence are summarized as one entry with the most common DNA and genes. The authors' filters were not applied to this entry. In this sample the table shows about 190,000 distinct CDR3 sequences, around 30% of which occur a single time. Less than 4% of the sample is taken by the ten largest.

The chain employs TRBV30 and TRBJ2-3, with 9 bases in between that match TRBD1. This clonotype was sampled from a girl aged 2 to 17 with multiple sclerosis. Material: blood. In nucleotides, the sequence is TGTGCCTGGACCATTCCGGGGACAGGGACGTATTTT. This sequence encodes CAWTIPGTGTYF.